What follows are 27 T cell receptor delta chains derived from one specimen sequenced in a study of DNA immune sequencing with unique molecular identifiers. Primers for all 8 TRDV and 4 TRDJ genes amplified genomic DNA in 32-plex. A 12-nucleotide UMI was added during 2 to 4 barcoding PCR cycles before adapter PCR. TCRdb redid the clone calls on the multiplex PCR reads with CATT. Of 2,500 or so delta-chain clones detected, roughly 8.7% appear once; the ten largest clones hold approximately 50%. What was sequenced was gamma-delta T cells enriched from blood buffy coat, or unenriched PBMCs (not recorded which). Receptor source: a human donor in good health.

This clone is deemed medium-sized. CDR3 coding DNA: TGTGCCTGTGACACCATTGGGGCCCAGGTCGGACACGCCGATAAACTCATCTTT. Encoded protein: CACDTIGAQVGHADKLIF. The gene calls are TRDV2 and TRDJ1; tentative D call: TRDD3 (5 bases). Trimming took off 0 bases at V and 3 bases at J, with 22 bases between the two ends. Germline V CDR1 and CDR2: GEAIGNYY, EKD. The CDR3 totals 18 residues.

This clone was counted many times. The chain has TRDV2 and TRDJ1; 10 bases align to TRDD3. V lost 0 bases to trimming and J lost 0 bases; unmatched junction nucleotides: 12. CDR3 size: 19 residues. Germline-derived CDR1 and CDR2 are GEAIGNYY and EKD. The CDR3 region is CACDTLSTGGFEYTDKLIF. CDR3 nucleotide sequence: TGTGCCTGTGACACCCTTTCTACTGGGGGATTCGAGTACACCGATAAACTCATCTTT.

This clone showed up just a few times. The TCRdb protein comes from a much larger clone and disagrees with this DNA's translation at residue 9, likely due to a read error; the protein given here is derived from the DNA. The V and J genes are TRDV2 and TRDJ3; 9 nucleotides match TRDD3. The CDR3 is made up of 20 amino acids. Germline values: CDR1 GEAIGNYY, CDR2 EKD. J lost 0 bases, V lost 2 bases, and 10 bases had no gene match. The CDR3 is CACDKVLGETRSWDTRQMFF. CDR3 bases: TGTGCCTGTGACAAAGTACTGGGGGAAACGCGCTCCTGGGACACCCGACAGATGTTTTTC.

Note on this clone: The protein held in TCRdb is that of a much larger clone and does not match this DNA's translation at residue 12, likely because of a read error; the protein shown is translated from the DNA. This sequence joins TRDV2 and TRDJ1; TRDD3 agrees at 8 bases. V dropped 3 bases and J dropped 3; count of bases not matched to a gene: 14. The germline CDR1 and CDR2 sequences are GEAIGNYY and EKD. This CDR3 is built from 17 residues. The CDR3 DNA is TGTGCCTGTGACTCACTTCCCTACGGGGATACCTCCGATAAACTCATCTTT. Its translation is CACDSLPYGDTSDKLIF.

This clone is labeled medium-sized. The chain has TRDV2 and TRDJ1; D is perhaps TRDD2 or TRDD3 (8 bases each). The CDR3 is made up of 20 amino acids. Per the germline V gene, CDR1 is GEAIGNYY and CDR2 is EKD. The ends were cut back, 0 bases at V and 0 bases at J, with 25 bases in the middle. CDR3 nucleotide sequence: TGTGCCTGTGACACCCTTCTTCCTACGGCACTGGGGGCTTACACCGATAAACTCATCTTT. It encodes CACDTLLPTALGAYTDKLIF.

The genes are TRDV1 and TRDJ1; 8 nucleotides align to TRDD3. TCRdb offers no J gene call, so here the DNA was matched to germline to obtain one. With 4 bases clipped from V and 0 bases from J, the junction kept 13 bases outside the gene matches. This CDR3 has 18 amino acids. CDR1 TSWWSYY and CDR2 QGS come from the germline V gene. The CDR3 bases are TGTGCTCTTGGGGGTGAACTATCCGTACTGGGGGACACCGATAAACTCATCTTT. Protein product: CALGGELSVLGDTDKLIF.

Details on this clone: TCRdb pairs this DNA with a much larger clone's protein that differs at residue 7, likely a read error; the protein shown was translated from the DNA. J is TRDJ3 and V is TRDV2, with D hard to call. The germline V gene has CDR1 GEAIGNYY and CDR2 EKD. The ends were cut back, 0 bases at V and 0 bases at J, with 17 bases in the middle. CDR3 size: 20 residues. CDR3 in amino acids: CACDTLETTNGSWDTRQMFF. In nucleotides, the CDR3 is TGTGCCTGTGACACCTTGGAGACCACGAACGGCTCCTGGGACACCCGACAGATGTTTTTC.

By share of the sample, this clone is medium-sized. The same CDR3 is also encoded by other DNA sequences in this sample. The chain couples TRDV1 to TRDJ1, with 13 nucleotides matching TRDD3. TCRdb is silent on the J gene; assignment here came from matching the DNA to germline. Trimming removed 0 bases from V and 7 bases from J; junction bases left unmatched: 23. The length of the CDR3 is 22 residues. Per the germline V gene, CDR1 is TSWWSYY and CDR2 is QGS. The CDR3 here is CALGELEWLPKSYWGIRGKLIF. DNA of the CDR3: TGTGCTCTTGGGGAACTAGAGTGGCTTCCTAAGTCGTACTGGGGGATACGCGGTAAACTCATCTTT.

This clone was seen more than once but under ten times. This DNA's translation and the protein TCRdb lists, from a much larger clone, do not match at residue 8, likely due to a read error; the protein shown is translated from the DNA. V usage is TRDV2 and J usage is TRDJ1; 12 positions match TRDD3. Germline V gene data show CDR1 as GEAIGNYY and CDR2 as EKD. CDR3 length: 18 residues. After removal of 1 base from V and 3 bases from J, the junction contained 11 bases not matched to a gene. The CDR3 here is CACDTLSAGGYGADKLIF. The CDR3 nucleotides are TGTGCCTGTGACACTCTAAGTGCTGGGGGATACGGCGCCGATAAACTCATCTTT.

V usage is TRAV29/DV5 and J usage is TRDJ1; possible D gene TRDD3, 6 bases. TCRdb gives no J gene; it was assigned here by matching the DNA to germline. The CDR3 extends over 14 amino acids. Trimming removed 0 bases at V and 2 bases at J, with 11 bases between. Germline V gene sequence: CDR1 NSMFDY, CDR2 ISSIKDK. This CDR3 reads CAASAAGYTDKLIF. The CDR3, as DNA: TGTGCAGCAAGCGCGGCGGGATATACCGATAAACTCATCTTT.

This clone turned up a few times. The J gene is TRDJ1, while no V gene call was made; the table's D call, TRDD3, has no DNA check behind it. CDR3 size: 22 residues. The CDR3, as DNA: TGTGCCTGTGACACCGCGCGAGCCCATAAGGGGGATACGCTTGGTTACACCGATAAACTCATCTTT. It is translated as CACDTARAHKGDTLGYTDKLIF.

For this clone: The protein held in TCRdb is that of a much larger clone and does not match this DNA's translation at residue 3, likely because of a read error; the protein shown is translated from the DNA. The chain couples TRDV2 to TRDJ1; a possible D gene is TRDD3 (5 bases). The CDR3 is made up of 15 amino acids. Germline assignment: CDR1 GEAIGNYY and CDR2 EKD. The CDR3 coding sequence is TGTGCCCGTGACACCGTCGGGGGTCGCACCGATAAACTCATCTTT. It is translated as CARDTVGGRTDKLIF.

This clone was observed a handful of times. This likely reflects a read error, since a far larger clone is one base away. The identical CDR3 is also encoded by other nucleotide sequences in the sample. This rearrangement joins TRDV2 to TRDJ1, with 7 bases aligning to TRDD3. The CDR3 extends over 14 amino acids. The germline gives CDR1 GEAIGNYY, CDR2 EKD. DNA for the CDR3: TGTGCCTGTGACAAAGTGGGGGACACCGATAAACTGATCTTT. Its translation is CACDKVGDTDKLIF.

By frequency in the sample, this clone is medium-sized. The rearrangement links TRDV2 to TRDJ1, with 11 bases aligning to TRDD3. CDR1 GEAIGNYY and CDR2 EKD come from the germline V gene. The V and J ends lost 4 bases and 1 base, in that order; junction bases with no gene match: 19. The CDR3 is 20 residues long. The CDR3 region has the DNA TGTGCCTGTGATCGAGTCCCTACGTCTGGGGGATACCCGGGCACCGATAAACTCATCTTT. Protein: CACDRVPTSGGYPGTDKLIF.

Ten or more counts support this clone. The rearrangement uses TRDV2 and TRDJ1, with 11 bases lining up with TRDD3. V dropped 3 bases and J dropped 0; count of bases not matched to a gene: 11. In germline, CDR1 is GEAIGNYY, CDR2 EKD. The CDR3 is 18 residues long. CDR3 region: CACDDLLGDIKNTDKLIF. In nucleotides, the CDR3 is TGTGCCTGTGACGACTTACTGGGGGATATTAAGAACACCGATAAACTCATCTTT.

This clone was seen repeatedly, ten times or more. The rearrangement joins TRDV2 to TRDJ1; 12 bases are shared with TRDD3. In germline, CDR1 is GEAIGNYY, CDR2 EKD. The junction had 7 bases not matched to a gene; V was cut back by 1 base and J by 2 bases. This CDR3 comprises 17 residues. Here the CDR3 reads CACDTLGDTGRTDKLIF. CDR3 coding DNA: TGTGCCTGTGACACGCTGGGGGATACGGGGAGGACCGATAAACTCATCTTT.

This clone was picked up many times. The same CDR3 arises from other DNA sequences in this sample as well. The rearrangement uses TRDV2 and TRDJ3; 7 positions match TRDD3. After removal of 1 base from V and 0 bases from J, the junction contained 5 bases not matched to a gene. The CDR3 totals 18 residues. Germline CDR1 GEAIGNYY, CDR2 EKD. The CDR3: CACDTVLGSSWDTRQMFF. The CDR3 bases are TGTGCCTGTGACACGGTACTGGGGAGCTCCTGGGACACCCGACAGATGTTTTTC.

As concerns this clone: The protein recorded in TCRdb matches a much larger clone and deviates from this DNA's translation at residue 2, suggesting a read error; the protein here is obtained by translating the DNA. The V and J genes are TRDV2 and TRDJ1; D not resolved. CDR1 is GEAIGNYY, CDR2 EKD, per germline. CDR3 length: 14 residues. The CDR3 region has the DNA TGTTCCTGTGACAGTCTAGTGTACACCGATAAACTCATCTTT. Translation gives CSCDSLVYTDKLIF.

The chain links TRDV2 to TRDJ3, with 9 bases matching TRDD3. V shed 0 bases and J 1 base; nucleotides not matched to a gene: 3. CDR3 length: 18 amino acids. CDR1 is GEAIGNYY, CDR2 EKD, per germline. This CDR3 reads CACDTGDTLSWDTRQMFF. The CDR3 DNA is TGTGCCTGTGACACCGGGGATACGCTGTCCTGGGACACCCGACAGATGTTTTTC.

This clone was seen a few times. A far larger clone lies a single base away; this is likely a read error. Other nucleotide sequences from this sample produce the same CDR3. The gene calls are TRDV2 and TRDJ1, with TRDD3 matching over 10 bases. This CDR3 is built from 19 residues. Per germline, CDR1 GEAIGNYY and CDR2 EKD. In DNA form, the CDR3 reads TGTGCCTGTGACACCCTTGTAGTGGGGGATACTGACCCCGGGAATAAACTCATCTTC. It yields the protein CACDTLVVGDTDPGNKLIF.

This clone was seen a few times. This DNA translates differently at residue 13 from the TCRdb protein, which is that of a much larger clone; a read error is likely, and the protein shown is the DNA's own translation. The V and J genes are TRDV2 and TRDJ1, with 11 bases matching TRDD3. This CDR3 comprises 17 residues. Germline V CDR1 and CDR2: GEAIGNYY, EKD. As DNA, the CDR3 is TGTGCCTGTGACACCGTTGGGGGATACGCCTCCACCGGTAAACTCATCTTT. As protein: CACDTVGGYASTGKLIF.

This clone showed up many times. V usage is TRDV2 and J usage is TRDJ1; 8 bases line up with TRDD3. With 3 bases clipped from V and 0 bases from J, the junction kept 11 bases outside the gene matches. The CDR3 totals 17 residues. CDR1 is GEAIGNYY and CDR2 is EKD in the germline V gene. In DNA form, the CDR3 reads TGTGCCTGTGACCCTGTACTGGGGGCTCCCTACACCGATAAACTCATCTTT. Translating it yields CACDPVLGAPYTDKLIF.

With respect to this clone: A much larger clone differs by one base, so this may be a read error. The chain combines TRDV2 with TRDJ1; 7 bases line up with TRDD3. With V trimmed by 1 base and J by 0 bases, 13 bases remained unmatched. The CDR3 covers 18 residues. The germline CDR1 and CDR2 sequences are GEAIGNYY and EKD. The CDR3 coding sequence is TGTGCCTGTGACACACTGGGGCATACGCGGCAATACACCGATAAACTCATCTTT. The encoded protein is CACDTLGHTRQYTDKLIF.

This clone was seen ten or more times. V gene TRDV2 combines with J gene TRDJ1; 7 bases are shared with TRDD3. Per germline, CDR1 GEAIGNYY and CDR2 EKD. Trimming cost V 3 bases and J 0 bases; bases outside gene matches: 9. This CDR3 region has 16 residues. The CDR3 DNA reads TGTGCCTGTGACCCGCTCCTGGGGGCGTACACCGATAAACTCATCTTT. It is translated as CACDPLLGAYTDKLIF.

Only a few counts were recorded for this clone. The protein held in TCRdb is that of a much larger clone and does not match this DNA's translation at residue 8, likely because of a read error; the protein shown is translated from the DNA. The V call is TRDV2, the J call TRDJ1; the D is unclear. Trimming cost V 0 bases and J 0 bases, with 10 bases left between them. This CDR3 contains 15 residues. Germline V lookup: CDR1 GEAIGNYY, CDR2 EKD. This CDR3 reads CACDTVGRYTDKLIF. The CDR3 DNA is TGTGCCTGTGACACCGTAGGGAGATACACCGATAAACTCATCTTT.

In this sample, this clone turned up a few times. A clone one base away is much larger, so this may be a read error. Other DNA sequences of this sample code for an identical CDR3. The V call is TRDV2, the J call TRDJ1; 9 nucleotides line up with TRDD3. The J segment lost 2 bases and the V segment lost 5 bases, leaving 14 bases of the junction unmatched. The V gene's germline CDR1 is GEAIGNYY and CDR2 EKD. CDR3 length: 17 residues. The CDR3 nucleotides read TGTGCCTGTGTATCACTGACGGGGATACGCAGTACCGATAAACTCATCTTT. The encoded protein is CACVSLTGIRSTDKLIF.

As for this clone: A read error may explain this, as a much larger clone is one base away. The chain uses TRDV1 and TRDJ1, with TRDD2 identical over 8 bases. Germline V gene sequence: CDR1 TSWWSYY, CDR2 QGS. This CDR3 contains 23 residues. In nucleotides, the CDR3 is TGTGCTCTTGGGGACCTACCAAGGACTTCCTACGTCCGGGGGGGGACGTACACCCATAAACTCATCTTT. It encodes CALGDLPRTSYVRGGTYTHKLIF.